This T cell receptor beta chain was retrieved from a study of T-cell reconstitution after alpha-beta-depleted transplantation in children. A few counts support this clonotype. Researchers prepared the TCRbeta library using unique molecular identifiers, the study reports. TCRdb analysed the PCR reads with MiXCR anew, one entry per CDR3 protein. The data contain approximately 400,000 distinct CDR3 sequences, roughly a tenth of them seen just once; the ten biggest clones take up roughly 5.5%. CDR1 SGHDT and CDR2 YYEEEE come from the germline V gene. Between the trimmed V and J ends, which lost 0 bases and 4 bases, there was a span of 10 bases. The CDR3 runs 15 residues.

The sequence derives from a human donor who donated a stem cell graft to a child with acute myeloid leukemia. Source: PBMCs from the stem cell graft donor, taken from the stem cell graft. V usage is TRBV5-6 and J usage is TRBJ2-2; D uncertain. In DNA form, the CDR3 reads TGTGCCAGCAGCTTGGACACTCGGGTCACCGGGGAGCTGTTTTTT. The encoded protein is CASSLDTRVTGELFF. The complete variable domain, with remaining parts taken from reference TRBV5-6 and TRBJ2-2, reads DAGVTQSPTHLIKTRGQQVTLRCSPKSGHDTVSWYQQALGQGPQFIFQYYEEEERQRGNFPDRFSGHQFPNYSSELNVNALLLGDSALYLCASSLDTRVTGELFFGEGSRLTVL.